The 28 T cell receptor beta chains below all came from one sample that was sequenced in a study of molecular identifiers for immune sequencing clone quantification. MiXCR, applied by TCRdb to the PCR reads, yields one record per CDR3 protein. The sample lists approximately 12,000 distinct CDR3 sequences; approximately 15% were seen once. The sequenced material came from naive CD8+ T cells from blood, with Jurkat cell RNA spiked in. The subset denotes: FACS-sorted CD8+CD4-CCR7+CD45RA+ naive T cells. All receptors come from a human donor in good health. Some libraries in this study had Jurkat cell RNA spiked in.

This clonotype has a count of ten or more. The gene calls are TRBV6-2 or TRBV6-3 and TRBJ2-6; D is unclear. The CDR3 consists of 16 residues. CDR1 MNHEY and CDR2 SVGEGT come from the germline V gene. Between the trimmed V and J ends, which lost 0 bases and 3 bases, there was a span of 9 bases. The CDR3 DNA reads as TGTGCCAGCAGTTACTCGAGGCCAATTGGGGCCAACGTCCTGACTTTC. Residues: CASSYSRPIGANVLTF.

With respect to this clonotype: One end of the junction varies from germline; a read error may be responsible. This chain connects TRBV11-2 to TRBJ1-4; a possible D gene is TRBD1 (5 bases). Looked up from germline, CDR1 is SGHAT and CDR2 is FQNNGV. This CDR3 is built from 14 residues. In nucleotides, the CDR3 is TGTGCCAGCAGCTTAGGGGGGATCGGAGAAAAACTGTCTTTT. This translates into CASSLGGIGEKLSF.

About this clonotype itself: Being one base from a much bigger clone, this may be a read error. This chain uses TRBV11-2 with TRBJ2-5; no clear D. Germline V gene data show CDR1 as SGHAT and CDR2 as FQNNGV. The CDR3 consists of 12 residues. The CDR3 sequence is CASSLEVETRYF. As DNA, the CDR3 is TGTGCCAGCAGCTTAGAGGTGGAGACCCGGTACTTC.

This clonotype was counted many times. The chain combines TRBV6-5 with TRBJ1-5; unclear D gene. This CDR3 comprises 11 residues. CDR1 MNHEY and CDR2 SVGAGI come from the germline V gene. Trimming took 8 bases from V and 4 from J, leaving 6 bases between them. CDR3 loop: CASGLNQPQHF. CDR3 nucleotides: TGTGCCAGCGGGCTTAATCAGCCCCAGCATTTT.

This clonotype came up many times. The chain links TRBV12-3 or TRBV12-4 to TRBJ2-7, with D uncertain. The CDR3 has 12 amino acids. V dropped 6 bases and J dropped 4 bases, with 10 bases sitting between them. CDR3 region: CASSPAGYEQYF. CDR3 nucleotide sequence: TGTGCCAGCAGCCCCGCCGGGTACGAGCAGTACTTC.

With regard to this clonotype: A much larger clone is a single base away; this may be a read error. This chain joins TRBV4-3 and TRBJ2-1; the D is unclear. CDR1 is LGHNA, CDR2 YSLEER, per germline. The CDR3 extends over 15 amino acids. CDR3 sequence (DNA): TGCGCCAGCGGCCAAGATCGCGCGGTATACAATGAGCAGTTCTTC. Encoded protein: CASGQDRAVYNEQFF.

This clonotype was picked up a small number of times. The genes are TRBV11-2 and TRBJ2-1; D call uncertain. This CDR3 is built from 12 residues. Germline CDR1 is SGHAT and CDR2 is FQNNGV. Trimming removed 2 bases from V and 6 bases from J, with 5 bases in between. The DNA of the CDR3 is TGTGCCAGCAGCTTATTGGGCAATGAGCAGTTCTTC. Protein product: CASSLLGNEQFF.

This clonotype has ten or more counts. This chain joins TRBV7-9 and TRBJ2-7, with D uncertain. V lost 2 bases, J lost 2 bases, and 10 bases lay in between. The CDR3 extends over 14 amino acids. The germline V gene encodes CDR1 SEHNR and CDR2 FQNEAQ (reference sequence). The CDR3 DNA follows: TGTGCCAGCAGCTTAAGGTCCCGACCCTACGAGCAGTACTTC. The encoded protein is CASSLRSRPYEQYF.

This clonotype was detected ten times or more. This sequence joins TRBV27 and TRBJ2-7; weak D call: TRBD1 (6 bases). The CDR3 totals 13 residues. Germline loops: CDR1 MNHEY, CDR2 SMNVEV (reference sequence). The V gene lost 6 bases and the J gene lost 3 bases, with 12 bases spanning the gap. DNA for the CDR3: TGTGCCAGCAGCTATCGACAGGACTACGAGCAGTACTTC. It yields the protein CASSYRQDYEQYF.

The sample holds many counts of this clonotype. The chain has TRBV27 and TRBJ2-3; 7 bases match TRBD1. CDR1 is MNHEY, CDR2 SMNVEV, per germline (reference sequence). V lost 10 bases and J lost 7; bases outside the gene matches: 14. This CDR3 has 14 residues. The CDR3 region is CATRPGQTLYTQYF. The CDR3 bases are TGTGCCACTCGACCGGGACAGACCTTATATACGCAGTATTTT.

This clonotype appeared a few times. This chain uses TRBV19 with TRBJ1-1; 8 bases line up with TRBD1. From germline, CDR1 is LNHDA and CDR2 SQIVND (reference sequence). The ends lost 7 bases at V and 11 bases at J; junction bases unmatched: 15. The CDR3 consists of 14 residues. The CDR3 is CASTPGQGASWAFF. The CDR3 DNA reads TGTGCCAGTACCCCGGGGCAGGGGGCTAGTTGGGCTTTCTTT.

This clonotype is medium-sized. The CDR3 is CASSQARSSASSYEQYF. Written as DNA, the CDR3 is TGCGCCAGCAGCCAGGCCAGAAGTAGCGCGAGCTCCTACGAGCAGTACTTC. J is TRBJ2-7 and V is TRBV4-1, with D possibly TRBD2 on 5 matching bases. With 3 bases removed from V and 0 bases from J, the gap between germline ends came to 18 bases. The germline CDR1 and CDR2 sequences are MGHRA and YSYEKL. The CDR3 loop spans 17 amino acids.

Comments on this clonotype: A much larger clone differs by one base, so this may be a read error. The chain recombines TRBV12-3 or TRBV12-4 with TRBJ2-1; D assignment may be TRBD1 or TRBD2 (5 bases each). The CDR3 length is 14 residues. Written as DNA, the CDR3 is TGTGCCAGCAGTTTAGACAGCTCCCGGGACCGGAGGCTCTTC. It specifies CASSLDSSRDRRLF.

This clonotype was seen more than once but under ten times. This CDR3 reads CASTVTGGNFGGELFF. CDR3 nucleotide sequence: TGTGCCAGTACCGTGACAGGGGGCAATTTCGGCGGGGAGCTGTTTTTT. This chain joins TRBV19 and TRBJ2-2, with 10 bases that match TRBD1. The CDR3 is 16 residues long. V shed 7 bases and J 7 bases; nucleotides not matched to a gene: 12. Germline V gene sequence: CDR1 LNHDA, CDR2 SQIVND (reference sequence).

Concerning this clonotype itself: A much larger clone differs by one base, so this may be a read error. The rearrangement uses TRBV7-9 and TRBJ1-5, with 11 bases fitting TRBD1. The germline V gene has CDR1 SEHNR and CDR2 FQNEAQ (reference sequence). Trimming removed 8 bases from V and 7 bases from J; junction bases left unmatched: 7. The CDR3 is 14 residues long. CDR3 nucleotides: TGTGCCAGCGGCCTGGGGACAGGGGGACAGCCCCAGCATTTT. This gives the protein CASGLGTGGQPQHF. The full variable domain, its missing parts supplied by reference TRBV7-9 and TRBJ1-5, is DTGVSQNPRHKITKRGQNVTFRCDPISEHNRLYWYRQTLGQGPEFLTYFQNEAQLEKSRLLSDRFSAERPKGSFSTLEIQRTEQGDSAMYLCASGLGTGGQPQHFGDGTRLSIL.

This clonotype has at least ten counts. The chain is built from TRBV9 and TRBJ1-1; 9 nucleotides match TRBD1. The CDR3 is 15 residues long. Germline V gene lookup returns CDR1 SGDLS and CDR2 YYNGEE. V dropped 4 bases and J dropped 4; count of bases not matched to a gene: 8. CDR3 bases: TGTGCCAGCAGCCATGCGACAGGGGGAAGCACTGAAGCTTTCTTT. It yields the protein CASSHATGGSTEAFF. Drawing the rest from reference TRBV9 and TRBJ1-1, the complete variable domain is DSGVTQTPKHLITATGQRVTLRCSPRSGDLSVYWYQQSLDQGLQFLIQYYNGEERAKGNILERFSAQQFPDLHSELNLSSLELGDSALYFCASSHATGGSTEAFFGQGTRLTVV.

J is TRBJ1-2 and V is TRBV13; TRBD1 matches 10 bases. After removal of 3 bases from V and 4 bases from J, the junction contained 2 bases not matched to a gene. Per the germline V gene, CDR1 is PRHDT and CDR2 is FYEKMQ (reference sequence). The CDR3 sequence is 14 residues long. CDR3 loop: CASSFRTGGYGYTF. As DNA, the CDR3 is TGTGCCAGCAGCTTCCGGACAGGGGGCTATGGCTACACCTTC.

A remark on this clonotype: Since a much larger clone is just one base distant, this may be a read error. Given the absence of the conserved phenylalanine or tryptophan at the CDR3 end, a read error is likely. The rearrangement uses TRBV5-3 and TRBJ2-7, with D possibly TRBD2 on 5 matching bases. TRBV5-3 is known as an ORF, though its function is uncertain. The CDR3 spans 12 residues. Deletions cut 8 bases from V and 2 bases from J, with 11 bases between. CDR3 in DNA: TGTGCCAGCAGCCCGGGAACCTACGAGCAGTACTCC. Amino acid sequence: CASSPGTYEQYS.

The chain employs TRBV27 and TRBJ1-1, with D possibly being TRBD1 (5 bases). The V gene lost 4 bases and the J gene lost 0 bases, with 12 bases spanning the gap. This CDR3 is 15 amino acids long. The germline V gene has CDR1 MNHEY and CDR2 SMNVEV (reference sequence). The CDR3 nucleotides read TGTGCCAGCAGTTCGGGGACCTTCATGAACACTGAAGCTTTCTTT. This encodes CASSSGTFMNTEAFF.

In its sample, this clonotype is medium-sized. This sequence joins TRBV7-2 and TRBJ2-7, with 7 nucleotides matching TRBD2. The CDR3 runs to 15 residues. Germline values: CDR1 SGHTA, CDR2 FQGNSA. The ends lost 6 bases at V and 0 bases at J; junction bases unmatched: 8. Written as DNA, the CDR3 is TGTGCCAGCAGGGATACGGGGGGACGCTCCTACGAGCAGTACTTC. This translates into CASRDTGGRSYEQYF.

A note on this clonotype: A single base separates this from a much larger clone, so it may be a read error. CDR3 residues: CASSPGLVGATYEQYF. CDR3 bases: TGTGCCAGCAGCCCGGGCTTAGTGGGAGCAACTTACGAGCAGTACTTC. The chain employs TRBV7-8 and TRBJ2-7; D perhaps matches TRBD2 (5 bases). Trimming left V 5 bases short and J 4 bases short, with 21 bases between. The germline V gene encodes CDR1 SGHVS and CDR2 FQNEAQ. This CDR3 has 16 residues.

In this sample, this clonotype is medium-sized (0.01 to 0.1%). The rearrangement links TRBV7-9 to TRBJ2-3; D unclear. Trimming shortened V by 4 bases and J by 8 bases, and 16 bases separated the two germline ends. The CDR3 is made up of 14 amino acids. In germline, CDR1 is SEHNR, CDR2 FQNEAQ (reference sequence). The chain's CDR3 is CASSSLLSSFTQYF. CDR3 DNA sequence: TGTGCCAGCAGCTCCTTACTTTCAAGCTTTACGCAGTATTTT.

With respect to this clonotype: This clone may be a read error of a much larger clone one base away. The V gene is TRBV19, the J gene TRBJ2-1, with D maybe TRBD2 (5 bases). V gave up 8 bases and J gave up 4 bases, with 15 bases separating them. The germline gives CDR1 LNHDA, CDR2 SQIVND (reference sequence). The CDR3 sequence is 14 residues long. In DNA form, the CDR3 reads TGTGCCAGTGGAAAAGGAGGCGGATACAATGAGCAGTTCTTC. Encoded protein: CASGKGGGYNEQFF.

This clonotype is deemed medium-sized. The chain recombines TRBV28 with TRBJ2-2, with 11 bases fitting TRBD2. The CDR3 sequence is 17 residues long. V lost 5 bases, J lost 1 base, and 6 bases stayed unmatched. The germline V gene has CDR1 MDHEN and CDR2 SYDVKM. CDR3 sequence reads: CASSTGLAGGNTGELFF. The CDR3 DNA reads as TGTGCCAGCAGTACGGGGCTAGCGGGAGGGAACACCGGGGAGCTGTTTTTT.

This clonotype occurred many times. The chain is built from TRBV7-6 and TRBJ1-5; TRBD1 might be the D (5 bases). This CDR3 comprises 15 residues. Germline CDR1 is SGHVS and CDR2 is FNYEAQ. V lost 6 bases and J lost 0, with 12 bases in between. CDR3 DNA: TGTGCCAGCAGAGAGGGGCCGTATAGCAATCAGCCCCAGCATTTT. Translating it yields CASREGPYSNQPQHF.

The CDR3 DNA sequence: TGTGCCAGCAGCTTGGACACAACTAATGAAAAACTGTTTTTT. Residues: CASSLDTTNEKLFF. This chain joins TRBV5-6 and TRBJ1-4, with D uncertain. V was shortened by 0 bases and J by 0 bases, with 3 bases between the two germline ends. The CDR3 contains 14 residues. CDR1 and CDR2 from the germline V gene are SGHDT and YYEEEE.

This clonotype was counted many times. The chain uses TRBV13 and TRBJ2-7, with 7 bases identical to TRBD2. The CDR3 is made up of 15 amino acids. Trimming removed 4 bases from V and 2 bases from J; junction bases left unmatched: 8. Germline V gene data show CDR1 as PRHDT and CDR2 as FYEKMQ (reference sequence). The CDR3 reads CASSWSGGSAYEQYF. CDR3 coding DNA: TGTGCCAGCAGCTGGTCCGGGGGGTCGGCCTACGAGCAGTACTTC.

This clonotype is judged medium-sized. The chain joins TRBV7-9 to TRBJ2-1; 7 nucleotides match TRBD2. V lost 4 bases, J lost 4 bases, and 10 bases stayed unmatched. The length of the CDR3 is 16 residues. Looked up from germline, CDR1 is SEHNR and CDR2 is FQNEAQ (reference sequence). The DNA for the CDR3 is TGTGCCAGCAGCTCTGGCCCGGGACTACCATACAATGAGCAGTTCTTC. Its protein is CASSSGPGLPYNEQFF.